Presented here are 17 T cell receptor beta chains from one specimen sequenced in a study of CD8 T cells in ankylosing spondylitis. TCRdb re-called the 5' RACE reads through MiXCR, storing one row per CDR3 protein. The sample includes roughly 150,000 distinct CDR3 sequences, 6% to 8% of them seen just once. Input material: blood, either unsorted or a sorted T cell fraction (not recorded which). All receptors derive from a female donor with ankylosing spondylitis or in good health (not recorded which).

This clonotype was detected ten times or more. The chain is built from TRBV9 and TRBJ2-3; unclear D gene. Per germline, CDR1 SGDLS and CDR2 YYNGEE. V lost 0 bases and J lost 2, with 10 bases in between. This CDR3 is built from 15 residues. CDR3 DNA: TGTGCCAGCAGCGTAGACAACTTCTCCACAGATACGCAGTATTTT. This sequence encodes CASSVDNFSTDTQYF.

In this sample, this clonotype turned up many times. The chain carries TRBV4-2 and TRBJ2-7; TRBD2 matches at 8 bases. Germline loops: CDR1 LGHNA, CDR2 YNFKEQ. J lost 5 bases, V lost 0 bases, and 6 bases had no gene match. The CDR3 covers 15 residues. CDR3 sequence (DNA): TGTGCCAGCAGCCAAGAACGGGGGGGCCTTCACGAGCAGTACTTC. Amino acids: CASSQERGGLHEQYF.

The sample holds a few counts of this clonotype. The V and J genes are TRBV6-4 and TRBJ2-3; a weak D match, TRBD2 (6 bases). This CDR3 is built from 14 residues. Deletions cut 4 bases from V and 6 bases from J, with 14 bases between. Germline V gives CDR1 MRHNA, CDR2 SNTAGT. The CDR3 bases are TGTGCCAGCAGTGTCACTAGCAGCTGGGATACGCAGTATTTT. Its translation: CASSVTSSWDTQYF.

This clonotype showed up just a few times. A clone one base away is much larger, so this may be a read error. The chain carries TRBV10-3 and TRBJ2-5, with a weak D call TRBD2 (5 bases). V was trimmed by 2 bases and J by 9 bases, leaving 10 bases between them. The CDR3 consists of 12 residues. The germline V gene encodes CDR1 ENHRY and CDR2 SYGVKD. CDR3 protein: CAISEGEEAQYF. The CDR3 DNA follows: TGTGCCATCAGTGAGGGAGAGGAGGCCCAGTACTTC.

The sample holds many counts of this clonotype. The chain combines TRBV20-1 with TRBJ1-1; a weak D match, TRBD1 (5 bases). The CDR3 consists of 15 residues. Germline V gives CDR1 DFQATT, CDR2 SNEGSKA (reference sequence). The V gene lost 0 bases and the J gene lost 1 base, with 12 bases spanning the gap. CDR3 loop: CSARDRDRRNTEAFF. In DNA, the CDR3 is TGCAGTGCTAGAGACAGGGACCGCAGGAACACTGAAGCTTTCTTT.

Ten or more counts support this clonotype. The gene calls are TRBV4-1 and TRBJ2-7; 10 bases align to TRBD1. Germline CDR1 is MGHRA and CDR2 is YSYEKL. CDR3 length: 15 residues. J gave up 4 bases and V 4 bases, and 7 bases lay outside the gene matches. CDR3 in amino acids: CASSPGQGGWYEQYF. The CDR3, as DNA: TGCGCCAGCAGCCCCGGACAGGGGGGGTGGTACGAGCAGTACTTC.

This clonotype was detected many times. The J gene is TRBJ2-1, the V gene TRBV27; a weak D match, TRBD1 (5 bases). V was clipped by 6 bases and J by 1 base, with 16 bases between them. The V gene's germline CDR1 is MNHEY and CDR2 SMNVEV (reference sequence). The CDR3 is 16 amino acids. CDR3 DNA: TGTGCCAGCAGGCCCAACAGGCGACTTTCCTACAATGAGCAGTTCTTC. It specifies CASRPNRRLSYNEQFF.

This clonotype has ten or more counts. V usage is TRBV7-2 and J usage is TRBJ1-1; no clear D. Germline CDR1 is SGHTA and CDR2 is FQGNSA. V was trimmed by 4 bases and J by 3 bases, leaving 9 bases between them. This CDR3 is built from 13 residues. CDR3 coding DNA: TGTGCCAGCAGCTCCGGGCCACACACTGAAGCTTTCTTT. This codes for CASSSGPHTEAFF.

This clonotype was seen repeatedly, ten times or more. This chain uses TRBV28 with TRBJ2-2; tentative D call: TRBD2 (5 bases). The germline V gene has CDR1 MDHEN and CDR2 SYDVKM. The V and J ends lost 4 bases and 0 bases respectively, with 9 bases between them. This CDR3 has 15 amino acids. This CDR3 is CASSYPGTNTGELFF. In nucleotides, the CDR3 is TGTGCCAGCAGTTATCCGGGAACGAACACCGGGGAGCTGTTTTTT.

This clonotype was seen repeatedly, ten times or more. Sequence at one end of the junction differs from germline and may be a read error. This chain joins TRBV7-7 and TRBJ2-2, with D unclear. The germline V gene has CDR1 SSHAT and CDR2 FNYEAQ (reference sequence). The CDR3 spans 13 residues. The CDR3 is CASSLDGLGELFF. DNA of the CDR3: TGTGCTAGCAGCTTAGACGGGCTCGGGGAGCTGTTTTTT. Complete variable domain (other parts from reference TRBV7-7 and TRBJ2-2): GAGVSQSPRYKVTKRGQDVTLRCDPISSHATLYWYQQALGQGPEFLTYFNYEAQPDKSGLPSDRFSAERPEGSISTLTIQRTEQRDSAMYRCASSLDGLGELFFGEGSRLTVL.

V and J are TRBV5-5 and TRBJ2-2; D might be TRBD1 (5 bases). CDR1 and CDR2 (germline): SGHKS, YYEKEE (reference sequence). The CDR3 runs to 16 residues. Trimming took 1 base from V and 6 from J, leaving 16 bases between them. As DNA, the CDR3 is TGTGCCAGCAGCTTGTCCACGGGCAGGGCGGCCGGGGAGCTGTTTTTT. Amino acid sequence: CASSLSTGRAAGELFF.

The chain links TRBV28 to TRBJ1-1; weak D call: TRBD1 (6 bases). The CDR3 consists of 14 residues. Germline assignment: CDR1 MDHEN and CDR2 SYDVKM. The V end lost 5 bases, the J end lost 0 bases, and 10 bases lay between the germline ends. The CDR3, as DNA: TGTGCCAGCAGTACGACAGGCCTGAACACTGAAGCTTTCTTT. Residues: CASSTTGLNTEAFF.

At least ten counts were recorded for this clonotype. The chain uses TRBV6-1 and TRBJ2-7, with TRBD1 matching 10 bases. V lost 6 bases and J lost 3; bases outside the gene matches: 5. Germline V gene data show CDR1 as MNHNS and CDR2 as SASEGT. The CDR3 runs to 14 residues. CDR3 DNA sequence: TGTGCCAGCAGGCTAGGACAGGGGGTCTACGAGCAGTACTTC. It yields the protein CASRLGQGVYEQYF.

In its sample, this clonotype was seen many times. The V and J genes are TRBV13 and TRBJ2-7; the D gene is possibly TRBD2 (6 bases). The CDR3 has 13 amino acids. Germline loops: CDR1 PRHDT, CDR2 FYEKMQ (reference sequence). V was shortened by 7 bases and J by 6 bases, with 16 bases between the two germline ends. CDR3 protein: CASIRVGEVEQYF. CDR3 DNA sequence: TGTGCCAGCATCCGGGTGGGGGAGGTCGAGCAGTACTTC.

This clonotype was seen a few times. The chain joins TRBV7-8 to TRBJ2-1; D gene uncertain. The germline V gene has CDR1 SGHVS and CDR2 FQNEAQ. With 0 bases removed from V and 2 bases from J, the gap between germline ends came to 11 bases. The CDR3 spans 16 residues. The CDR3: CASSLALWHPYNEQFF. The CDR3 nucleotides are TGTGCCAGCAGCTTAGCGCTATGGCATCCCTACAATGAGCAGTTCTTC.

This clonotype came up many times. CDR3 bases: TGCGCCAGCAGCCAGATTGGGACGGTCTATGGCTACACCTTC. Protein sequence: CASSQIGTVYGYTF. The chain uses TRBV4-1 and TRBJ1-2, with D perhaps TRBD1 (5 bases). The CDR3 consists of 14 residues. V lost 3 bases and J 4 bases, leaving 12 bases between the germline ends. CDR1 and CDR2 from the germline V gene are MGHRA and YSYEKL.

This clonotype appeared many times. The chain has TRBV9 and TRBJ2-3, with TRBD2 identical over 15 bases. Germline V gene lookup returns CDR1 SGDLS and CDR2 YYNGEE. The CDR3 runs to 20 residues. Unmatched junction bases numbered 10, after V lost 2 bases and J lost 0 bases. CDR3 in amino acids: CASSVTPGTSGGTSTDTQYF. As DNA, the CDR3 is TGTGCCAGCAGCGTTACCCCCGGGACTAGCGGGGGGACAAGCACAGATACGCAGTATTTT.